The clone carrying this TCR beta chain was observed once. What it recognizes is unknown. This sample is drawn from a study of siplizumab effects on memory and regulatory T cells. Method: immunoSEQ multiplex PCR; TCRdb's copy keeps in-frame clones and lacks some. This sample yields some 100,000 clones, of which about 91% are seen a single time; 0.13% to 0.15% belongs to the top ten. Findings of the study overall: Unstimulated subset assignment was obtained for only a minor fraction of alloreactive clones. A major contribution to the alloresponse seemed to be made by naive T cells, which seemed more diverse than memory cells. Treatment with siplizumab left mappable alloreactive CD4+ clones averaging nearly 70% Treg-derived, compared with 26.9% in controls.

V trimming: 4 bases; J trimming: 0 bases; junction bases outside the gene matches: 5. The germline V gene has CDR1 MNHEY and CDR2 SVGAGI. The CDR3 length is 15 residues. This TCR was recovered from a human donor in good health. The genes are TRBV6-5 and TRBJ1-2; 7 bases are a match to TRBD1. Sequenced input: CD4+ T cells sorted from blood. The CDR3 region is CASSLTGLTNYGYTF. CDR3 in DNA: TGTGCCAGCAGTTTGACAGGGTTGACTAACTATGGCTACACCTTC.